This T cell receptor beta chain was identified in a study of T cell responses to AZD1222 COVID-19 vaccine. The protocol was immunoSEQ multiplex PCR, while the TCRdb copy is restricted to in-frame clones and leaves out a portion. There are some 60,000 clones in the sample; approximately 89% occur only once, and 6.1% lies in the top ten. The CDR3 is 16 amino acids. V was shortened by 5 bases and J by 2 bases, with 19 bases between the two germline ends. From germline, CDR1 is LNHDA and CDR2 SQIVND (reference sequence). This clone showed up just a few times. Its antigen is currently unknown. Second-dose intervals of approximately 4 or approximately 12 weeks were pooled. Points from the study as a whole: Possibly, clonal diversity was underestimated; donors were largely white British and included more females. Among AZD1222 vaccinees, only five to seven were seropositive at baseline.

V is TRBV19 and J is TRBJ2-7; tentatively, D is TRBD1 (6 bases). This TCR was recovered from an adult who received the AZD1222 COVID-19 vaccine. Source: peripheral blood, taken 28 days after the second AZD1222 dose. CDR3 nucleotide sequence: TGTGCCAGTAGTCTTCAGGCTGGGACACCTACCTACGAGCAGTACTTC. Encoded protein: CASSLQAGTPTYEQYF.